This TCR beta chain appears in the sequencing data of a study of blood T cell repertoires in COVID-19. The length of the CDR3 is 13 residues. Between the trimmed V and J ends, which lost 2 bases and 7 bases, there was a span of 9 bases. Germline CDR1 and CDR2: SGHDN and FVKESK. Produced via immunoSEQ multiplex PCR; TCRdb's table is partial and in-frame only. Seen here are some 40,000 clones, around 90% observed once, and the top ten hold 4.8%. This TCR was sampled from a human donor in a cohort sampled during active COVID-19. The specimen sequenced was peripheral blood. The rearrangement uses TRBV14 and TRBJ1-5; D might be TRBD1 (5 bases). CDR3 coding DNA: TGTGCCAGCAGCCAAACGACAGAACAGCCCCAGCATTTT. The encoded protein is CASSQTTEQPQHF.